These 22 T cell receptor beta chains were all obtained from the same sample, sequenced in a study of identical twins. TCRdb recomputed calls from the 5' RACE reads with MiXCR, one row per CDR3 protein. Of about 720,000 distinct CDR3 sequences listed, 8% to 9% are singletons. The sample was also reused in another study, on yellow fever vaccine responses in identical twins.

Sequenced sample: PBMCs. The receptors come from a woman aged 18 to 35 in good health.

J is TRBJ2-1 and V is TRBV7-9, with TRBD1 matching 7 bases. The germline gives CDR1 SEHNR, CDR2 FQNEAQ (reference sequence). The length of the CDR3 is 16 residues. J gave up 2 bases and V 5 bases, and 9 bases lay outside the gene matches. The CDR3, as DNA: TGTGCCAGCAGCCCGAGACAGGGAATCACCTACAATGAGCAGTTCTTC. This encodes CASSPRQGITYNEQFF.

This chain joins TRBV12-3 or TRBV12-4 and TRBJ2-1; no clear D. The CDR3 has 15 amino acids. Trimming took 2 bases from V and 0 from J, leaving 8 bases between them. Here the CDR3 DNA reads TGTGCCAGCAGTTTAAGTCGGAACTCCTACAATGAGCAGTTCTTC. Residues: CASSLSRNSYNEQFF.

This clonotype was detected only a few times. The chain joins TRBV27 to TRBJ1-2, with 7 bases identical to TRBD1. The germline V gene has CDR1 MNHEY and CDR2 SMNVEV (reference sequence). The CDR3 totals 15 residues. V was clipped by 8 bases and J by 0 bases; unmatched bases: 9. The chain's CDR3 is CASGTRGPTNYGYTF. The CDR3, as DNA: TGTGCCAGCGGTACTAGGGGGCCTACTAACTATGGCTACACCTTC.

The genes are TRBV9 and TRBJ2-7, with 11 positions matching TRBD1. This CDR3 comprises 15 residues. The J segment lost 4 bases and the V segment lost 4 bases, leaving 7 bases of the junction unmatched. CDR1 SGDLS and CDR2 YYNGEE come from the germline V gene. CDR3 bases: TGTGCCAGCAGCTACGGACAGGGGGCTGGATACGAGCAGTACTTC. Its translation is CASSYGQGAGYEQYF.

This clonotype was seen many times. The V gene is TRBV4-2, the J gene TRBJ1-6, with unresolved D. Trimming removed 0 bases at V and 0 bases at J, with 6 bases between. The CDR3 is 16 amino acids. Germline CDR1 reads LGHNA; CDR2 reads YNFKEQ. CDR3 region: CASSQDEHSYNSPLHF. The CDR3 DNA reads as TGTGCCAGCAGCCAAGATGAGCACTCCTATAATTCACCCCTCCACTTT.

The chain's CDR3 is CASSQGRGVNSPLHF. The CDR3 nucleotides are TGCGCCAGCAGCCAAGGGAGAGGGGTTAATTCACCCCTCCACTTT. The chain couples TRBV4-3 to TRBJ1-6; D is possibly TRBD1 (5 bases). The CDR3 is 15 residues long. Germline values: CDR1 LGHNA, CDR2 YSLEER. V lost 1 base and J lost 6, with 10 bases in between.

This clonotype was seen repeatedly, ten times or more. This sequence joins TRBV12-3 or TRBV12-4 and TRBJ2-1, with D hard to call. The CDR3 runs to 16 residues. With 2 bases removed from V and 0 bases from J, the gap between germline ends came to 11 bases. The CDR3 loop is CASSLILSRSYNEQFF. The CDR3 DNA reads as TGTGCCAGCAGTTTAATCCTTTCCCGCTCCTACAATGAGCAGTTCTTC.

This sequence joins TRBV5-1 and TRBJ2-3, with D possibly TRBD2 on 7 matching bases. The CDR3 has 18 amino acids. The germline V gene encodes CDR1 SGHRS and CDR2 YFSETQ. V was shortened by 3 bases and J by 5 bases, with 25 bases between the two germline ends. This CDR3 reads CASSSRGAGLRLLDTQYF. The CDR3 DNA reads TGCGCCAGCAGCTCCCGGGGGGCAGGGTTGCGACTTTTAGATACGCAGTATTTT.

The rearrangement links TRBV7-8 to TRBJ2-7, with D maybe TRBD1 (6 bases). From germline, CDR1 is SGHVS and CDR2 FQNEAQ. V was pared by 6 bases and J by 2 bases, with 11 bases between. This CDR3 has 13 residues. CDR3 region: CASRSDSTYEQYF. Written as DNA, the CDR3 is TGTGCCAGCAGATCGGACAGTACCTACGAGCAGTACTTC.

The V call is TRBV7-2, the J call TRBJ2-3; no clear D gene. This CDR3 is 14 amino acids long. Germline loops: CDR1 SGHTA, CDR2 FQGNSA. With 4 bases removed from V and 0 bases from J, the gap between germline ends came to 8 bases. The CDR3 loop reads CASSSRLSTDTQYF. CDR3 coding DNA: TGTGCCAGCAGCTCCAGACTTAGCACAGATACGCAGTATTTT.

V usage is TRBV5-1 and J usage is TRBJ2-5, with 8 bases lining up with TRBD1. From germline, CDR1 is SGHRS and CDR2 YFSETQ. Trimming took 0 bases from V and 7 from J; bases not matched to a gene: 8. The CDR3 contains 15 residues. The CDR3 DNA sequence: TGCGCCAGCAGCTTGGGGACAGGGTTGGGAGCGACCCAGTACTTC. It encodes CASSLGTGLGATQYF.

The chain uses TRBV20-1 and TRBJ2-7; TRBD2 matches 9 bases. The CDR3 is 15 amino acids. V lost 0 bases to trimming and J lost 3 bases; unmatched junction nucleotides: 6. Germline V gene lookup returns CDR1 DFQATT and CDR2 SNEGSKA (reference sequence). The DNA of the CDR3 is TGCAGTGCTAGAGACATAGGCGGGGGGGACTACGAGCAGTACTTC. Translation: CSARDIGGGDYEQYF.

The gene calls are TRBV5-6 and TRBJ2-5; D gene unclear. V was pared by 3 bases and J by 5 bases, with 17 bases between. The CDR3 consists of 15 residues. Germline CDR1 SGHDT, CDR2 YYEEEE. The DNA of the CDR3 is TGTGCCAGCAGCTCGGAACCAGCCCGGGCGGAGACCCAGTACTTC. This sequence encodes CASSSEPARAETQYF.

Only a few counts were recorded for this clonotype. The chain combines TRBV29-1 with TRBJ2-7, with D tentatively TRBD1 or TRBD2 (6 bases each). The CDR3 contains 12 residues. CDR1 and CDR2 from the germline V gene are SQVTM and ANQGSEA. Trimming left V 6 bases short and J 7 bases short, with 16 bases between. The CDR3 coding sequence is TGCAGCGTCCCCGAGGGGGGAGCTGAGCAGTACTTC. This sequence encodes CSVPEGGAEQYF.

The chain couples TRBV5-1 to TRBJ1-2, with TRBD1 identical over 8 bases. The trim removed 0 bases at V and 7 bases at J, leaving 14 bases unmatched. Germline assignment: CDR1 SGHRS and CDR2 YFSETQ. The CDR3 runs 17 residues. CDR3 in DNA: TGCGCCAGCAGCTTGGAAGTGGGTCAGGGGGCTGGAGGTGGCTACACCTTC. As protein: CASSLEVGQGAGGGYTF. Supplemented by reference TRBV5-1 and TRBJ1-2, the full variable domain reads KAGVTQTPRYLIKTRGQQVTLSCSPISGHRSVSWYQQTPGQGLQFLFEYFSETQRNKGNFPGRFSGRQFSNSRSEMNVSTLELGDSALYLCASSLEVGQGAGGGYTFGSGTRLTVV.

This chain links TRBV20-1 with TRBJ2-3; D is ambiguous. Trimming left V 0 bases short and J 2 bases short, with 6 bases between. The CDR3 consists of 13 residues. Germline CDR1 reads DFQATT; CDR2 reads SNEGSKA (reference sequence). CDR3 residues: CSARDSTTDTQYF. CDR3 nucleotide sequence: TGCAGTGCTAGAGACAGCACCACAGATACGCAGTATTTT.

The CDR3 DNA is TGTGCCAGCAGTTACTCGAATTACGCCCCGAACACTGAAGCTTTCTTT. It specifies CASSYSNYAPNTEAFF. The chain combines TRBV6-5 with TRBJ1-1; D is ambiguous. The CDR3 extends over 16 amino acids. Germline V CDR1 and CDR2: MNHEY, SVGAGI. V shed 0 bases and J shed 1 base, with 12 bases lying between them.

As DNA, the CDR3 is TGCGCCAGCAGCTACCGTCCCGCTGAGGAGCAGTACTTC. Its protein product is CASSYRPAEEQYF. V is TRBV5-1 and J is TRBJ2-7; D uncertain. Trimming left V 3 bases short and J 7 bases short, with 14 bases between. CDR1 and CDR2 from the germline V gene are SGHRS and YFSETQ. This CDR3 is 13 amino acids long.

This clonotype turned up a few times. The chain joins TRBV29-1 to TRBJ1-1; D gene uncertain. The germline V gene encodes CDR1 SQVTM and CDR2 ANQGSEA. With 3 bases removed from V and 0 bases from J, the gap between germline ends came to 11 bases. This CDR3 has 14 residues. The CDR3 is CSVELAGVNTEAFF. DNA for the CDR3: TGCAGCGTTGAGCTTGCTGGGGTGAACACTGAAGCTTTCTTT.

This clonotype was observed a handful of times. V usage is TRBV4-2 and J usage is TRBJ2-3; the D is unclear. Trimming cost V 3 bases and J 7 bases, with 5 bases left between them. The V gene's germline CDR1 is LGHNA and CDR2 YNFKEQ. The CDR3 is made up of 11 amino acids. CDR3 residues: CASSHANTQYF. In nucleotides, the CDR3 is TGTGCCAGCAGCCACGCCAATACGCAGTATTTT.

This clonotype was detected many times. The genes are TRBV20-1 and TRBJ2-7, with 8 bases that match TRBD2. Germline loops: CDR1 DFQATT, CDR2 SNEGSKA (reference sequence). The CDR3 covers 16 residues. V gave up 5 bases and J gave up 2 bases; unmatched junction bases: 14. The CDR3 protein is CSAHSPGSGSAYEQYF. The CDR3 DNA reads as TGCAGTGCTCACAGCCCAGGGAGCGGGAGTGCCTACGAGCAGTACTTC.

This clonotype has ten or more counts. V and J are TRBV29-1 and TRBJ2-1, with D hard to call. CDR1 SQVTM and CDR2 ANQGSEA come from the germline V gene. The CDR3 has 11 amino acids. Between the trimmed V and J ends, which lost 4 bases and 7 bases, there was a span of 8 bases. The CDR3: CSVVMGNEQFF. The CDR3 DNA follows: TGCAGCGTTGTTATGGGGAATGAGCAGTTCTTC.